The rows below give T cell receptor beta chains drawn from one sample of a study of regulatory T cells in long-lasting Graves disease. MiXCR was run by TCRdb on the multiplex PCR reads, yielding one entry per CDR3 protein. The data contain 540,000 or so distinct CDR3 sequences, roughly 13% of them singletons. Another study also made use of these data, one on T cells in Graves' hyperthyroidism and ophthalmopathy.

The material sequenced was peripheral blood mononuclear cells (PBMCs), taken at new diagnosis, from a patient treated with antithyroid drugs. Receptors originate from a man in his thirties or forties with Graves disease. CDR3s include the opening cysteine and the closing phenylalanine or tryptophan.

V: TRBV4-2; CDR3: CASSQGGLAAYNEQFF
V: TRBV6-5; CDR3: CASSYTGMGTGELFF
V: TRBV6-1; CDR3: CASRPGQPFMNTEAFF
V: TRBV20-1; CDR3: CSAYPSGRENIQYF
V: TRBV7-6; CDR3: CASSLEGQATEAFF
V: TRBV6-4; CDR3: CASSDSRAISNQPQHF
V: TRBV9; CDR3: CASSVGGGQGDTQYF
V: TRBV6-1; CDR3: CASTPGYNYGYTF
V: TRBV20-1; CDR3: CSARGQESYEQYF
V: TRBV12-3/TRBV12-4; CDR3: CASRGNTGGRHYGYTF
V: TRBV6-2/TRBV6-3; CDR3: CASSYSEAVGNTIYF
V: TRBV10-3; CDR3: CAISAPVAGDNTGELFF
V: TRBV20-1; CDR3: CSARPGKHSPLHF
V: TRBV30; CDR3: CAWSPGEKLFF
V: TRBV30; CDR3: CAWSVKNSPLHF
V: TRBV11-2; CDR3: CASRSILGGTGTQYF
V: TRBV27; CDR3: CASIPRGAGTYNGQFF
V: TRBV5-6; CDR3: CASSMGQGARETQYF
V: TRBV6-1; CDR3: CASSEARGQSSYTF
V: TRBV20-1; CDR3: CSASRAGGIQYF
V: TRBV2; CDR3: CASSEFTGDTEAFF
V: TRBV12-5; CDR3: CASGISDNEQFF
V: TRBV2; CDR3: CASRLTSGSYEQYF
V: TRBV28; CDR3: CASSFINRGIQPQHF
V: TRBV27; CDR3: CASSLHGVGEQFF
V: TRBV3-1; CDR3: CASSQTAVSYNEQFF
V: TRBV29-1; CDR3: CSVEVGFMNTEAFF
V: TRBV20-1; CDR3: CSASWASGNYEQYF
V: TRBV6-2/TRBV6-3; CDR3: CASSRGTSGSDTQYF
V: TRBV18; CDR3: CASSPLLAGGYNEQFF
V: TRBV20-1; CDR3: CSARNHRGGYTF
V: TRBV19; CDR3: CASSIGYGTANTEAFF
V: TRBV11-2; CDR3: CASSLGGLNKETQYF
V: TRBV6-1; CDR3: CASSEASPRGAPQETQYF
V: TRBV29-1; CDR3: CSVESRSGSVSNTGELFF
V: TRBV5-1; CDR3: CASSLGAKQTQYF
V: TRBV11-2; CDR3: CASSLGDSLTQYF
V: TRBV6-5; CDR3: CASSYSGSLNTEAFF
V: TRBV12-3/TRBV12-4; CDR3: CASNRRGDFQETQYF
V: TRBV12-5; CDR3: CASGLDPLESYTEAFF
V: TRBV3-1; CDR3: CASSPASGSSSYEQYF
V: TRBV6-7; CDR3: CASSYLSGWYTEAFF
V: TRBV20-1; CDR3: CSASIPSNEQFF
V: TRBV10-3; CDR3: CAISGQNNEQFF
V: TRBV11-2; CDR3: CASSPYRVTDTQYF
V: TRBV20-1; CDR3: CSARELSRYEQYF
V: TRBV9; CDR3: CASSVLAGDIGEQYF
V: TRBV20-1; CDR3: CSARSGQGWETQYF
V: TRBV11-2; CDR3: CASSLVGTRPPYEQYF
V: TRBV29-1; CDR3: CSVVGTSGRRYNEQFF
V: TRBV20-1; CDR3: CSAGLASGADTQYF
V: TRBV20-1; CDR3: CSARRRGEQFF
V: TRBV2; CDR3: CASSPGQYSGYTF
V: TRBV29-1; CDR3: CSVEPPPQGVGETQYF
V: TRBV29-1; CDR3: CSVEGALAGTGELFF
V: TRBV12-3/TRBV12-4; CDR3: CASSLLSLGGLGYTF
V: TRBV7-2; CDR3: CASTVAPAKVHEQYF
V: TRBV6-5; CDR3: CASSYFVLAGGPIEQFF
V: TRBV5-1; CDR3: CASTLTPTGYTF